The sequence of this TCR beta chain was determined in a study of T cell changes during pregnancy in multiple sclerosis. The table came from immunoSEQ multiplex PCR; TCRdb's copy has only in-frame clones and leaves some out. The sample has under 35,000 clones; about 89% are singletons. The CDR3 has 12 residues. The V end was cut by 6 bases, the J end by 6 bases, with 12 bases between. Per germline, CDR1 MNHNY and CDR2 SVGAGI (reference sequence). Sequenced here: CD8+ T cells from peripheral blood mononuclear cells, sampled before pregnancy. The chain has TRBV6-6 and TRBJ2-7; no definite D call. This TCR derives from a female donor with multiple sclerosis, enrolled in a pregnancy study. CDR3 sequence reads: CASRPRATEQYF. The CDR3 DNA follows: TGTGCCAGCAGGCCCCGCGCCACCGAGCAGTACTTC.